The rows below give T cell receptor beta chains drawn from one sample of a study of technical replicates of blood from a few donors. TCRdb's table, derived via immunoSEQ multiplex PCR, lists solely in-frame clones and lacks some. The sample has about 93,000 clones, about 96% seen once. Sequenced sample: T cells isolated from PBMCs. The receptors derive from a human donor in good health. Each CDR3 is given with its conserved first and last residue. D genes are given only for firm matches. Only some rows state a clone size, as once, few, many or a class for expanded clones.

cdr3_aa: CASSLGWDLLAGAMDEQFF
cdr3_nt: TGTGCCAGCAGTCTGGGATGGGATTTACTAGCGGGAGCTATGGATGAGCAGTTCTTC
clone_size: .
v_call: TRBV28
j_call: TRBJ2-1
d_call: TRBD2

cdr3_aa: CASGLAKETQYF
cdr3_nt: TGTGCCAGCGGGCTAGCGAAAGAGACCCAGTACTTC
clone_size: .
v_call: TRBV6-5
j_call: TRBJ2-5
d_call: .

cdr3_aa: CASSFGLAGHNEQFF
cdr3_nt: TGTGCCAGCAGCTTCGGACTAGCGGGACACAATGAGCAGTTCTTC
clone_size: .
v_call: TRBV11-3
j_call: TRBJ2-1
d_call: TRBD2

cdr3_aa: CASSSREKGGYTF
cdr3_nt: TGTGCCAGCAGTTCCAGGGAAAAGGGTGGCTACACCTTC
clone_size: .
v_call: TRBV7-8
j_call: TRBJ1-2
d_call: .

cdr3_aa: CASSRTGEYQPQHF
cdr3_nt: TGTGCCAGCAGTCGGACAGGGGAGTATCAGCCCCAGCATTTT
clone_size: .
v_call: TRBV6-5
j_call: TRBJ1-5
d_call: TRBD1

cdr3_aa: CASSPTGLHGYTF
cdr3_nt: TGTGCCAGCAGCCCGACAGGGCTTCATGGCTACACCTTC
clone_size: .
v_call: TRBV14
j_call: TRBJ1-2
d_call: TRBD1

cdr3_aa: CASSLSGQGFSDTQYF
cdr3_nt: TGTGCCAGCAGCTTATCCGGACAGGGTTTTTCGGATACGCAGTATTTT
clone_size: .
v_call: TRBV7-3
j_call: TRBJ2-3
d_call: TRBD1

cdr3_aa: CASSLPSEKLFF
cdr3_nt: TGCGCCAGCAGCTTGCCATCTGAAAAACTGTTTTTT
clone_size: .
v_call: TRBV5-1
j_call: TRBJ1-4
d_call: .

cdr3_aa: CASSPGLPSNEQFF
cdr3_nt: TGTGCCAGCAGTCCGGGACTACCGTCGAATGAGCAGTTCTTC
clone_size: .
v_call: TRBV6-6
j_call: TRBJ2-1
d_call: TRBD2

cdr3_aa: CASTSGTRNTEAFF
cdr3_nt: TGTGCCAGCACCTCCGGGACAAGGAACACTGAAGCTTTCTTT
clone_size: .
v_call: TRBV6-5
j_call: TRBJ1-1
d_call: .

cdr3_aa: CASSYFRPSGGSEQYF
cdr3_nt: TGTGCCAGCAGTTATTTTCGCCCTAGCGGGGGATCCGAGCAGTACTTC
clone_size: .
v_call: TRBV6-5
j_call: TRBJ2-7
d_call: TRBD2

cdr3_aa: CASSILAQYSNQPQHF
cdr3_nt: TGTGCCAGTAGTATCTTAGCGCAATATAGCAATCAGCCCCAGCATTTT
clone_size: .
v_call: TRBV19
j_call: TRBJ1-5
d_call: .

cdr3_aa: CASSYSGGSEQYF
cdr3_nt: TGTGCCAGCAGTTACTCGGGGGGAAGTGAGCAGTACTTC
clone_size: .
v_call: TRBV6-5
j_call: TRBJ2-7
d_call: .

cdr3_aa: CASSPTRDTQYF
cdr3_nt: TGTGCCAGTAGTCCTACTAGGGATACGCAGTATTTT
clone_size: .
v_call: TRBV19
j_call: TRBJ2-3
d_call: .

cdr3_aa: CASSPKRFRETQYF
cdr3_nt: TGTGCCAGCAGCCCAAAACGGTTCCGAGAGACCCAGTACTTC
clone_size: .
v_call: TRBV2
j_call: TRBJ2-5
d_call: .

cdr3_aa: CASSDDRPLHF
cdr3_nt: TGTGCCAGCAGTGATGACAGACCCCTCCACTTT
clone_size: .
v_call: TRBV6-1
j_call: TRBJ1-6
d_call: .

cdr3_aa: CASSLSRLEQYF
cdr3_nt: TGCGCCAGCAGCTTGTCGAGGCTCGAGCAGTACTTC
clone_size: .
v_call: TRBV5-1
j_call: TRBJ2-7
d_call: .

cdr3_aa: CASSSLARSSYNEQFF
cdr3_nt: TGTGCCAGCAGCTCCCTAGCGAGATCCTCCTACAATGAGCAGTTCTTC
clone_size: .
v_call: TRBV27
j_call: TRBJ2-1
d_call: .

cdr3_aa: CASSFTGYQPQHF
cdr3_nt: TGTGCCAGCAGTTTTACAGGGTATCAGCCCCAGCATTTT
clone_size: .
v_call: TRBV27
j_call: TRBJ1-5
d_call: .

cdr3_aa: CASSLVGGRAPGDTQYF
cdr3_nt: TGTGCCAGCAGTTTAGTCGGCGGGAGGGCACCCGGGGATACGCAGTATTTT
clone_size: .
v_call: TRBV28
j_call: TRBJ2-3
d_call: TRBD2

cdr3_aa: CASSDRRQGRAGELFF
cdr3_nt: TGCGCCAGCAGTGATCGACGACAGGGTAGGGCCGGGGAGCTGTTTTTT
clone_size: .
v_call: TRBV10-1
j_call: TRBJ2-2
d_call: TRBD1

cdr3_aa: CASSHKSYEQYF
cdr3_nt: TGTGCCAGTAGTCACAAGTCCTACGAGCAGTACTTC
clone_size: .
v_call: TRBV19
j_call: TRBJ2-7
d_call: .

cdr3_aa: CASSSGQGFAEAFF
cdr3_nt: TGTGCCAGCAGCTCGGGACAGGGGTTTGCTGAAGCTTTCTTT
clone_size: .
v_call: TRBV7-9
j_call: TRBJ1-1
d_call: TRBD1

cdr3_aa: CASSFGDTSLYGYTF
cdr3_nt: TGTGCCAGCAGTTTTGGGGACACCTCTCTATACGGCTACACCTTC
clone_size: .
v_call: TRBV27
j_call: TRBJ1-2
d_call: .

cdr3_aa: CSVDRDSSPGELFF
cdr3_nt: TGCAGCGTTGACCGGGACAGTTCCCCCGGGGAGCTGTTTTTT
clone_size: .
v_call: TRBV29-1
j_call: TRBJ2-2
d_call: TRBD1

cdr3_aa: CASSLPSGTSGGAADTQYF
cdr3_nt: TGTGCCAGCAGTCTCCCCTCCGGGACTAGCGGGGGGGCGGCAGATACGCAGTATTTT
clone_size: .
v_call: TRBV28
j_call: TRBJ2-3
d_call: TRBD2

cdr3_aa: CAIGDPSQPYGYTF
cdr3_nt: TGTGCCATCGGTGACCCCTCACAACCCTATGGCTACACCTTC
clone_size: .
v_call: TRBV10-3
j_call: TRBJ1-2
d_call: .

cdr3_aa: CASSLAQSAGILYNEQFF
cdr3_nt: TGTGCCAGCAGCTTAGCGCAATCGGCAGGGATCCTCTACAATGAGCAGTTCTTC
clone_size: once
v_call: TRBV7-8
j_call: TRBJ2-1
d_call: .

cdr3_aa: CASSRLTGDTEAFF
cdr3_nt: TGCGCCAGCAGCAGATTGACAGGGGACACTGAAGCTTTCTTT
clone_size: .
v_call: TRBV5-1
j_call: TRBJ1-1
d_call: TRBD1

cdr3_aa: CASSFKHVTDTQYF
cdr3_nt: TGTGCCAGCAGCTTTAAACATGTCACAGATACGCAGTATTTT
clone_size: .
v_call: TRBV13
j_call: TRBJ2-3
d_call: .

cdr3_aa: CASSYGQGGQPQHF
cdr3_nt: TGTGCCAGCAGTTACGGGCAGGGAGGTCAGCCCCAGCATTTT
clone_size: .
v_call: TRBV6-5
j_call: TRBJ1-5
d_call: .

cdr3_aa: CASSHGQSYGYTF
cdr3_nt: TGCGCCAGCAGCCACGGACAGTCCTATGGCTACACCTTC
clone_size: .
v_call: TRBV4-1
j_call: TRBJ1-2
d_call: .

cdr3_aa: CSVGESSSGVIRYGYTF
cdr3_nt: TGCAGCGTTGGAGAGTCAAGTTCAGGGGTCATTCGCTATGGCTACACCTTC
clone_size: .
v_call: TRBV29-1
j_call: TRBJ1-2
d_call: .

cdr3_aa: CASKEGAATEAFF
cdr3_nt: TGTGCCAGCAAGGAGGGGGCGGCCACTGAAGCTTTCTTT
clone_size: .
v_call: TRBV5-4
j_call: TRBJ1-1
d_call: TRBD1

cdr3_aa: CASTLGLAGNQETQYF
cdr3_nt: TGTGCTAGCACCCTAGGACTAGCGGGGAACCAAGAGACCCAGTACTTC
clone_size: .
v_call: TRBV7-7
j_call: TRBJ2-5
d_call: TRBD2